Below, 31 T cell receptor beta chains from the same sample are listed, as sequenced in a study of blood T cells in healthy people across ages. Together with a sample-barcoded 5' primer, a J-beta primer mix was included in a second PCR lasting roughly 6 to 12 cycles. TCRdb redid the calling of the 5' RACE reads with MiXCR, one entry per CDR3 protein. Here the sample spans roughly 1,500,000 distinct CDR3 sequences, 42% being singletons. Material for sequencing was blood. All receptors come from a woman under 30 in good health.

This rearrangement joins TRBV20-1 to TRBJ2-3; D is unclear. V was clipped by 8 bases and J by 5 bases, with 11 bases between them. Germline assignment: CDR1 DFQATT and CDR2 SNEGSKA (reference sequence). The CDR3 is 11 residues long. CDR3 bases: TGCAGTCCGAAGGGCCAAGATACGCAGTATTTT. Protein product: CSPKGQDTQYF.

The V gene is TRBV24-1, the J gene TRBJ2-1, with 8 bases matching TRBD1. This CDR3 has 16 amino acids. Germline lookup yields CDR1 KGHDR and CDR2 SFDVKD. V shed 1 base and J 6 bases; nucleotides not matched to a gene: 7. In nucleotides, the CDR3 is TGTGCCACCAGTGATTTCACGGGACAGGTGAGCAATGAGCAGTTCTTC. Translation: CATSDFTGQVSNEQFF.

The CDR3 loop is CASSVLGDVNSPLHF. DNA for the CDR3: TGTGCCAGCAGTGTCCTCGGGGATGTTAATTCACCCCTCCACTTT. The chain combines TRBV2 with TRBJ1-6; D is undetermined. This CDR3 is built from 15 residues. CDR1 is SNHLY and CDR2 is FYNNEI in the germline V gene. V was cut by 4 bases and J by 6 bases, with 13 bases left in between.

This clonotype was seen a handful of times. This chain joins TRBV7-9 and TRBJ2-1, with a weak D call TRBD2 (5 bases). Germline lookup yields CDR1 SEHNR and CDR2 FQNEAQ (reference sequence). The CDR3 runs 15 residues. Trimming left V 5 bases short and J 0 bases short, with 11 bases between. The CDR3 loop reads CASSLPGYSYNEQFF. In DNA, the CDR3 is TGTGCCAGCAGCCTCCCGGGATACTCCTACAATGAGCAGTTCTTC.

In this sample, this clonotype turned up a few times. The chain couples TRBV3-1 to TRBJ1-2; 8 bases line up with TRBD1. CDR1 is LGHDT and CDR2 is YNNKEL in the germline V gene (reference sequence). This CDR3 is 17 amino acids long. J lost 8 bases, V lost 0 bases, and 14 bases had no gene match. This CDR3 is CASSQDRGTGRGGGYTF. The CDR3 DNA follows: TGTGCCAGCAGCCAAGATCGGGGGACAGGCCGAGGCGGAGGCTACACCTTC.

The chain carries TRBV28 and TRBJ2-5; TRBD1 matches at 9 bases. The DNA matches TRBJ2-7 better at its end, which makes the J call doubtful. CDR1 and CDR2 from the germline V gene are MDHEN and SYDVKM. The CDR3 is 14 amino acids. CDR3 sequence: CASLTTGGLYEQYF. In DNA form, the CDR3 reads TGTGCCAGCCTTACCACAGGGGGCCTCTACGAGCAGTACTTC.

On this clonotype: This could be a read error, since a much larger clone is one nucleotide away. The V call is TRBV7-9, the J call TRBJ1-1; weak D call: TRBD1 (5 bases). Looked up from germline, CDR1 is SEHNR and CDR2 is FQNEAQ (reference sequence). There are 14 residues in the CDR3. Here the CDR3 DNA reads TGTACCAGCAGCGTGGGCAGGGTGAACACTGAAGCTTTCTTT. It yields the protein CTSSVGRVNTEAFF.

This sequence joins TRBV2 and TRBJ1-2, with D perhaps TRBD1 (6 bases). CDR1 is SNHLY and CDR2 is FYNNEI in the germline V gene. Trimming stripped 8 bases from V and 2 bases from J, with 15 bases between. There are 14 residues in the CDR3. The DNA for the CDR3 is TGTGCCAGCGACGCTACAGGGATAAACTATGGCTACACCTTC. As protein: CASDATGINYGYTF.

This sequence joins TRBV20-1 and TRBJ2-5; the D gene is possibly TRBD1 (6 bases). The CDR3 is 14 residues long. Per the germline V gene, CDR1 is DFQATT and CDR2 is SNEGSKA (reference sequence). V shed 0 bases and J shed 5 bases, with 13 bases lying between them. The chain's CDR3 is CSARDWGPMETQYF. As DNA, the CDR3 is TGCAGTGCTAGAGATTGGGGGCCCATGGAGACCCAGTACTTC.

This clonotype was seen more than once but under ten times. The chain combines TRBV6-4 with TRBJ2-2; weak D call: TRBD2 (5 bases). Germline CDR1 and CDR2: MRHNA and SNTAGT. The length of the CDR3 is 13 residues. The V gene lost 3 bases and the J gene lost 5 bases, with 7 bases spanning the gap. The chain's CDR3 is CASSETGTGELFF. The CDR3 DNA reads TGTGCCAGCAGTGAAACGGGGACCGGGGAGCTGTTTTTT.

The CDR3 DNA reads TGTGCCAAAGAAAGACAACAAGAGACCCAGTACTTC. Amino acids: CAKERQQETQYF. The rearrangement uses TRBV5-6 and TRBJ2-5, with D unclear. The CDR3 spans 12 residues. CDR1 is SGHDT, CDR2 YYEEEE, per germline. V was pared by 9 bases and J by 2 bases, with 11 bases between.

V and J are TRBV20-1 and TRBJ2-3, with TRBD1 matching 9 bases. Unmatched junction bases numbered 9, after V lost 4 bases and J lost 7 bases. CDR3 length: 14 residues. The germline V gene encodes CDR1 DFQATT and CDR2 SNEGSKA (reference sequence). CDR3 protein: CSATGQGIENTQYF. The DNA of the CDR3 is TGCAGTGCTACGGGACAGGGTATTGAGAATACGCAGTATTTT.

The chain recombines TRBV28 with TRBJ2-1; 14 nucleotides agree with TRBD2. The CDR3 extends over 17 amino acids. V lost 5 bases and J lost 3; bases outside the gene matches: 6. Germline CDR1 MDHEN, CDR2 SYDVKM. CDR3 sequence: CASSVRLAGGIYNEQFF. CDR3 sequence (DNA): TGTGCCAGCAGTGTTAGACTAGCGGGGGGGATCTACAATGAGCAGTTCTTC.

The chain combines TRBV20-1 with TRBJ2-2; 9 bases line up with TRBD2. Trimming cost V 3 bases and J 5 bases; bases outside gene matches: 7. From germline, CDR1 is DFQATT and CDR2 SNEGSKA (reference sequence). This CDR3 spans 15 amino acids. CDR3 in DNA: TGCAGTGCTAGGGGTAGCGGGAGAGGTACCGGGGAGCTGTTTTTT. This translates into CSARGSGRGTGELFF.

The chain recombines TRBV4-1 with TRBJ1-6; D remains ambiguous. The germline V gene has CDR1 MGHRA and CDR2 YSYEKL. The length of the CDR3 is 12 residues. Trimming stripped 1 base from V and 9 bases from J, with 4 bases between. CDR3 in DNA: TGCGCCAGCAGCCAAGTGTCTTCACCCCTCCACTTT. Protein sequence: CASSQVSSPLHF.

In its sample, this clonotype was seen a few times. The chain combines TRBV20-1 with TRBJ2-5; TRBD2 matches 11 bases. The J call is doubtful: the DNA matches TRBJ2-7 better. In germline, CDR1 is DFQATT, CDR2 SNEGSKA (reference sequence). CDR3 size: 14 residues. The DNA for the CDR3 is TGCAGTGCTATTTTTGGGACTAGCGGAGACGAGCAGTACTTC. As protein: CSAIFGTSGDEQYF.

This chain connects TRBV29-1 to TRBJ1-2; D call uncertain. CDR1 is SQVTM, CDR2 ANQGSEA, per germline. Deletions cut 4 bases from V and 5 bases from J, with 11 bases between. The length of the CDR3 is 12 residues. CDR3 protein: CSVVPAGYGYTF. In DNA form, the CDR3 reads TGCAGCGTTGTTCCAGCTGGGTATGGCTACACCTTC.

The V gene is TRBV5-1, the J gene TRBJ1-1, with a possible D match to TRBD1 (5 bases). Germline V CDR1 and CDR2: SGHRS, YFSETQ. This CDR3 region has 15 residues. V was cut by 4 bases and J by 1 base, with 14 bases left in between. The DNA of the CDR3 is TGCGCCAGCAGCGGTTGGGGGAGCCAGAACACTGAAGCTTTCTTT. Residues: CASSGWGSQNTEAFF.

This sequence joins TRBV9 and TRBJ1-1; TRBD1 is a possible D gene (6 bases). The CDR3 is 15 amino acids. The germline gives CDR1 SGDLS, CDR2 YYNGEE. Trimming pared 4 bases from V and 0 bases from J, leaving 13 bases between. The DNA of the CDR3 is TGTGCCAGCAGCAGTACCCGGACAGTGAACACTGAAGCTTTCTTT. It is translated as CASSSTRTVNTEAFF.

V usage is TRBV7-9 and J usage is TRBJ1-1; D not certain. The CDR3 has 15 amino acids. The germline V and J ends were trimmed by 4 bases and 10 bases, with 22 bases remaining between them. Looked up from germline, CDR1 is SEHNR and CDR2 is FQNEAQ (reference sequence). CDR3 nucleotide sequence: TGTGCCAGCAGCTACCTGCCTGGACTAGCGGGAGGAGCTTTCTTT. Encoded protein: CASSYLPGLAGGAFF.

The chain uses TRBV6-6 and TRBJ2-5; D is possibly TRBD1 (6 bases). This CDR3 contains 11 residues. V shed 8 bases and J shed 5 bases, with 9 bases lying between them. CDR1 is MNHNY, CDR2 SVGAGI, per germline (reference sequence). CDR3 residues: CASCRGETQYF. CDR3 DNA: TGTGCCAGCTGCAGGGGTGAGACCCAGTACTTC.

This clonotype was counted only a few times. V usage is TRBV10-3 and J usage is TRBJ1-1; TRBD1 is a possible D gene (5 bases). This CDR3 is 14 amino acids long. V was clipped by 5 bases and J by 5 bases, with 15 bases between them. Germline-derived CDR1 and CDR2 are ENHRY and SYGVKD. The CDR3 coding sequence is TGTGCCATCAGTTCAGGGAGCCGAGGAACTGAAGCTTTCTTT. The encoded protein is CAISSGSRGTEAFF.

This clonotype was recorded only once. The J gene is TRBJ2-7, the V gene TRBV2; 9 nucleotides agree with TRBD1. There are 15 residues in the CDR3. The germline gives CDR1 SNHLY, CDR2 FYNNEI. The V and J ends lost 3 bases and 6 bases, in that order; junction bases with no gene match: 9. The CDR3 sequence is CASSDLGTGPLEQYF. CDR3 nucleotides: TGTGCCAGCAGTGATTTGGGGACAGGGCCACTCGAGCAGTACTTC.

V gene TRBV7-8 combines with J gene TRBJ2-1; a possible D gene is TRBD2 (7 bases). The V end was cut by 0 bases, the J end by 14 bases, with 14 bases between. CDR1 SGHVS and CDR2 FQNEAQ come from the germline V gene. The CDR3 totals 13 residues. The CDR3 bases are TGTGCCAGCAGCTTAGCCTTCGAGGGGGGGGAGTTCTTC. Translation gives CASSLAFEGGEFF.

This clonotype was counted only a few times. The V call is TRBV5-1, the J call TRBJ2-5; 9 bases map to TRBD1. Germline lookup yields CDR1 SGHRS and CDR2 YFSETQ. V lost 4 bases to trimming and J lost 3 bases; unmatched junction nucleotides: 10. The CDR3 extends over 16 amino acids. The CDR3 DNA sequence: TGCGCCAGCAGCCTGGACAGGGGACACCAGGAAGAGACCCAGTACTTC. It is translated as CASSLDRGHQEETQYF.

The rearrangement links TRBV6-1 to TRBJ2-5; a possible D gene is TRBD1 (6 bases). The DNA end is a closer match to TRBJ2-7, so the J assignment may be wrong. This CDR3 region has 12 residues. CDR1 is MNHNS and CDR2 is SASEGT in the germline V gene. The CDR3 protein is CASSVGQFEQYF. The CDR3 DNA sequence: TGTGCCAGCAGCGTTGGACAGTTCGAGCAGTACTTC.

The rearrangement links TRBV28 to TRBJ2-7; TRBD2 matches at 10 bases. J lost 7 bases, V lost 3 bases, and 9 bases had no gene match. Per the germline V gene, CDR1 is MDHEN and CDR2 is SYDVKM. The CDR3 extends over 15 amino acids. The chain's CDR3 is CASSLGGLASNEQYF. CDR3 in DNA: TGTGCCAGCAGTTTGGGGGGACTAGCGAGCAATGAGCAGTACTTC.

The rearrangement joins TRBV15 to TRBJ1-5; no clear D gene. CDR1 LNHNV and CDR2 YYDKDF come from the germline V gene (reference sequence). V was shortened by 5 bases and J by 11 bases, with 10 bases between the two germline ends. The CDR3 extends over 11 amino acids. The CDR3 is CATSPSEAQHF. The CDR3 DNA reads TGTGCCACCAGCCCAAGCGAAGCCCAGCATTTT.

This clonotype was seen only a few times. The V call is TRBV4-2, the J call TRBJ2-7; 7 bases fit TRBD1. The junction had 9 bases not matched to a gene; V was cut back by 1 base and J by 3 bases. The CDR3 runs 16 residues. Germline-derived CDR1 and CDR2 are LGHNA and YNFKEQ. CDR3 nucleotides: TGTGCCAGCAGCCAAGCAGGTAGCCAGGGGGTCTACGAGCAGTACTTC. Protein sequence: CASSQAGSQGVYEQYF.

J is TRBJ2-5 and V is TRBV20-1; D might be TRBD1 or TRBD2, each matching 6 bases. The V gene lost 5 bases and the J gene lost 3 bases, with 31 bases spanning the gap. In germline, CDR1 is DFQATT, CDR2 SNEGSKA (reference sequence). There are 19 residues in the CDR3. In DNA, the CDR3 is TGCAGTGCTCCGCGGAATCGGGTAGGGGGGAGTATCGAGAAAGAGACCCAGTACTTC. It encodes CSAPRNRVGGSIEKETQYF.

The chain combines TRBV4-1 with TRBJ2-5, with D maybe TRBD1 (5 bases). The J call is in doubt because the DNA end fits TRBJ2-7 better. This CDR3 contains 14 residues. Germline CDR1 and CDR2: MGHRA and YSYEKL. This CDR3 reads CASSPWAQANEQYF. Here the CDR3 DNA reads TGCGCCAGCAGCCCCTGGGCACAGGCCAACGAGCAGTACTTC.